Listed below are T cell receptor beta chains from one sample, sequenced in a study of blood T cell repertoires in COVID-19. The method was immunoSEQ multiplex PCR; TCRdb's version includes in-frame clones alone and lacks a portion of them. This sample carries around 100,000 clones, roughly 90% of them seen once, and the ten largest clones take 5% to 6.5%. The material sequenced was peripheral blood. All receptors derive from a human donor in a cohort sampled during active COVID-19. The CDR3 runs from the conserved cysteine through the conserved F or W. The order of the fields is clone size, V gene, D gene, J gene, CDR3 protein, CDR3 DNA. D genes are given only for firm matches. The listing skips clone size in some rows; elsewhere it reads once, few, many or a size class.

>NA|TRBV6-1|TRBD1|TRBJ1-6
CASSEATGGQSPLHF
TGTGCCAGCAGTGAAGCTACAGGGGGGCAGTCACCCCTCCACTTT
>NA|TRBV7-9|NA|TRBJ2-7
CASSSTSYEQYF
TGTGCCAGCAGCTCTACTTCATACGAGCAGTACTTC
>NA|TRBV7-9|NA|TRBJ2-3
CASRSGLGTDTQYF
TGTGCCAGCAGAAGCGGTTTGGGCACAGATACGCAGTATTTT
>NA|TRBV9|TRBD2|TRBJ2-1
CASSVTLLLAGNYNEQFF
TGTGCCAGCAGCGTAACCCTCCTTCTAGCGGGGAACTACAATGAGCAGTTCTTC
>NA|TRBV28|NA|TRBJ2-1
CASSLSGFGTKPYNEQFF
TGTGCCAGCAGTTTAAGCGGTTTCGGGACAAAACCCTACAATGAGCAGTTCTTC
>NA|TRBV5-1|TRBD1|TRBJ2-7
CASSGRDRESYEQYF
TGCGCCAGCAGCGGAAGGGACAGGGAGTCCTACGAGCAGTACTTC
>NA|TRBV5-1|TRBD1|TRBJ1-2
CASSLPGTAYGYTF
TGCGCCAGCAGCTTGCCCGGGACAGCCTATGGCTACACCTTC
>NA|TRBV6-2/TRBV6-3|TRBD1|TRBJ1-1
CASSDRVHTEAFF
TGTGCCAGCAGCGACAGGGTGCACACTGAAGCTTTCTTT
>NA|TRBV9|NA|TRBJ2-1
CASSVSGPYNEQFF
TGTGCCAGCAGCGTTAGCGGTCCCTACAATGAGCAGTTCTTC
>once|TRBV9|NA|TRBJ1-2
CASSVGNRNYGYTF
TGTGCCAGCAGCGTAGGAAACCGGAACTATGGCTACACCTTC
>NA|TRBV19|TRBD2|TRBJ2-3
CASSNLAGVDTQYF
TGTGCCAGTAGTAACCTAGCGGGAGTAGATACGCAGTATTTT
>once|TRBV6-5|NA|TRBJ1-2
CASSRTVNYGYTF
TGTGCCAGCAGTCGGACAGTTAACTATGGCTACACCTTC
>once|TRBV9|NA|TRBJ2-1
CASSTETGLTYNEQFF
TGTGCCAGCAGCACCGAAACGGGACTTACTTACAATGAGCAGTTCTTC
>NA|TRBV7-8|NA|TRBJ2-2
CASSRTSGELFF
TGTGCCAGCAGCCGGACATCCGGGGAGCTGTTTTTT
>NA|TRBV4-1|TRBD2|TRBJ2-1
CASRSSGVGSEQFF
TGCGCCAGCAGATCTAGCGGGGTTGGAAGTGAGCAGTTCTTC
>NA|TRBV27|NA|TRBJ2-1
CASSLFLPGAPSSYNEQFF
TGTGCCAGCAGTTTATTCCTCCCGGGAGCACCAAGCTCCTACAATGAGCAGTTCTTC
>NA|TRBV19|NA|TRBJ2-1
CATKGGAGRYNEQFF
TGTGCCACCAAGGGGGGGGCGGGACGATACAATGAGCAGTTCTTC
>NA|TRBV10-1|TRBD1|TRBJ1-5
CASSWDRVIDQPQHF
TGCGCCAGCAGTTGGGACAGGGTTATTGATCAGCCCCAGCATTTT
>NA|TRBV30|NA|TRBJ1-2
CAWSVLMRNYGYTF
TGTGCCTGGAGTGTACTGATGAGAAACTATGGCTACACCTTC
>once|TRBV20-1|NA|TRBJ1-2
CIWGGENGYTF
TGCATTTGGGGGGGTGAGAATGGCTACACCTTC
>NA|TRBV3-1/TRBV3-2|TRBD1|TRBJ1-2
CASSRSGQNYGYTF
TGTGCCAGCAGCCGGTCGGGACAGAACTATGGCTACACCTTC
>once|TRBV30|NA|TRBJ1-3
CAWSVLGNTIYF
TGTGCCTGGAGTGTTTTAGGAAACACCATATATTTT
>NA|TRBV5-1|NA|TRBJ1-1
CASSLGGLGLGKTEAFF
TGCGCCAGCAGCTTGGGGGGACTGGGTTTGGGGAAGACTGAAGCTTTCTTT
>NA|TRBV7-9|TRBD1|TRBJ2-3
CASSLDSGGITDTQYF
TGTGCCAGCAGCTTAGATTCAGGGGGTATAACAGATACGCAGTATTTT
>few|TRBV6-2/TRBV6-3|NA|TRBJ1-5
CASSYYGNSNQPQHF
TGTGCCAGCAGTTACTACGGGAACTCCAATCAGCCCCAGCATTTT
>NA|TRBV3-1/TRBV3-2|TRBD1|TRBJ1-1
CASSQTRTGYELEAFF
TGTGCCAGCAGCCAGACTCGGACAGGGTATGAACTTGAAGCTTTCTTT
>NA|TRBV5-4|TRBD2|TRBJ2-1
CASSLVSPAGGPNEQFF
TGTGCCAGCAGCTTGGTGTCCCCAGCGGGGGGCCCCAATGAGCAGTTCTTC
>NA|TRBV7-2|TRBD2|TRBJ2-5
CASSSGGAETQYF
TGTGCCAGCAGTTCCGGGGGGGCAGAGACCCAGTACTTC
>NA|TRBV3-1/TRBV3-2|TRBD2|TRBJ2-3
CASSQDYSGGGPDTQYF
TGTGCCAGCAGCCAAGATTACTCGGGGGGGGGACCAGATACGCAGTATTTT
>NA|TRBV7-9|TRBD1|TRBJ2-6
CASSLPDRASSGANVLTF
TGTGCCAGCAGCCTCCCGGACAGGGCATCCTCTGGGGCCAACGTCCTGACTTTC
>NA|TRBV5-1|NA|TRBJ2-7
CASSGKSGTPAFGGTYEQYF
TGCGCCAGCAGTGGGAAGTCGGGCACCCCCGCGTTCGGGGGAACCTACGAGCAGTACTTC
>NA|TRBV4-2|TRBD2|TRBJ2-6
CASSQTGTSSSGANVLTF
TGTGCCAGCAGCCAGACCGGGACTAGCTCCTCTGGGGCCAACGTCCTGACTTTC
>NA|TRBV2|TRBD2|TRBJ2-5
CASSGRLADGGETQYF
TGTGCCAGCAGTGGACGACTAGCGGACGGCGGGGAGACCCAGTACTTC
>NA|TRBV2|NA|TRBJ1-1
CAITGIPEAFF
TGTGCCATAACAGGGATCCCTGAAGCTTTCTTT
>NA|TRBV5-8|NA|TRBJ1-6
CASSLSGGSYNSPLHF
TGTGCCAGCAGCTTGTCCGGAGGCTCCTATAATTCACCCCTCCACTTT
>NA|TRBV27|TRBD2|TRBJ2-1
CASRRAGKGFDEQFF
TGTGCCAGCAGGAGAGCGGGGAAGGGATTTGATGAGCAGTTCTTC
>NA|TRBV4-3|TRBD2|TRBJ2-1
CASSQEYAGGPYNEQFF
TGCGCCAGCAGCCAAGAATACGCGGGGGGGCCCTACAATGAGCAGTTCTTC
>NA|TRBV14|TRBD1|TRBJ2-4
CASSKTGTGQNIQYF
TGTGCCAGCAGCAAGACCGGGACAGGGCAAAACATTCAGTACTTC
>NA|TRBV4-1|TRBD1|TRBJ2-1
CASSHGQGALEQFF
TGCGCCAGCAGCCACGGACAGGGGGCGCTGGAGCAGTTCTTC
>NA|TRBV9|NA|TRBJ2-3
CASSEITGITDTQYF
TGTGCCAGCAGCGAGATCACAGGGATCACAGATACGCAGTATTTT
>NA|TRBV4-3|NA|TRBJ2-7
CASSQDTSDEQYF
TGCGCCAGCAGCCAAGATACTTCCGACGAGCAGTACTTC
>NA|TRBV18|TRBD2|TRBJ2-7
CASSPPLAGVLEQYF
TGTGCCAGCTCACCACCCCTAGCGGGGGTACTCGAGCAGTACTTC
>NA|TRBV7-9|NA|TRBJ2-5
CASSLELVDAAETQYF
TGTGCCAGCAGCTTAGAACTAGTTGATGCGGCTGAGACCCAGTACTTC
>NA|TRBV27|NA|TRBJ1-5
CASSLGGVGQPQHF
TGTGCCAGCAGTTTAGGAGGGGTCGGGCAGCCCCAGCATTTT
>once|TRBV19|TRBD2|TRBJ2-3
CASSLTAGGPGTDTQYF
TGTGCCAGTAGTCTGACAGCGGGAGGGCCGGGCACAGATACGCAGTATTTT
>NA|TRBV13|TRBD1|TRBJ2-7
CASSLPSLDRGRREQYF
TGTGCCAGCAGCTTACCCTCCCTGGACAGGGGGCGCCGCGAGCAGTACTTC
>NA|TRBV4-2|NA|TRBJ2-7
CASSHFTGYEQYF
TGTGCCAGCAGCCATTTCACAGGGTACGAGCAGTACTTC
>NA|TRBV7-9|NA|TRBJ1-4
CASSLARINEKLFF
TGTGCCAGCAGCTTAGCCAGGATTAATGAAAAACTGTTTTTT
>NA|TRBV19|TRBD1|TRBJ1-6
CASSDLDRGVNSPLHF
TGTGCCAGTAGTGACCTGGACAGGGGAGTTAATTCACCCCTCCACTTT
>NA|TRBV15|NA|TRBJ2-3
CAILRGTMSTDTQYF
TGTGCCATCCTAAGGGGGACTATGAGCACAGATACGCAGTATTTT
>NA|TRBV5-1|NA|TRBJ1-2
CASSLVSGVSGYTF
TGCGCCAGCAGCTTGGTGTCCGGGGTGAGCGGCTACACCTTC
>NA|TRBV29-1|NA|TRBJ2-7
CSVELGIDEQYF
TGCAGCGTTGAGCTCGGGATCGACGAGCAGTACTTC
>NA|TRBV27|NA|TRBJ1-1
CASSLTRGNTEAFF
TGTGCCAGCAGTTTAACCCGGGGGAACACTGAAGCTTTCTTT